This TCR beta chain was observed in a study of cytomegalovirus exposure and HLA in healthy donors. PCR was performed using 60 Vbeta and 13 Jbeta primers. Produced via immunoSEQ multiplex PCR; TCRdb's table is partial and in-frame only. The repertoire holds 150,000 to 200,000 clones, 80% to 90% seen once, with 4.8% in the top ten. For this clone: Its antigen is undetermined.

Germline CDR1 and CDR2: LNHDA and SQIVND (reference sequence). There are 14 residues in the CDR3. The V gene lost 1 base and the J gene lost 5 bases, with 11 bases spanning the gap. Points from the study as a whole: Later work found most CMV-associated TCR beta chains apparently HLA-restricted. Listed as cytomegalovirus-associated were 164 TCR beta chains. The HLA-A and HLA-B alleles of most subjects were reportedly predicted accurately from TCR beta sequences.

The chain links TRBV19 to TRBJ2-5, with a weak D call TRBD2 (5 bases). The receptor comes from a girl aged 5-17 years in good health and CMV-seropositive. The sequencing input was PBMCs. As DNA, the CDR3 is TGTGCCAGTAGTATAGCTGGAGGCTGGGAGACCCAGTACTTC. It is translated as CASSIAGGWETQYF.